Sequencing of this T cell receptor (beta chain) was carried out in a study of cytotoxic CD8 clonotypes in ibrutinib-treated CLL. For the study at large: Samples averaged 255,043 productive templates and approximately 100,000 productive rearrangements. Study-wide results and limits: For progressing versus sustained-remission patients, sampling times were not the same. The public clonotypes identified were infrequent and showed contraction or stability on treatment. Clonality at baseline surpassed age-matched healthy donors and tracked circulating CD8+ T-cell counts.

With respect to this clone: No antigen is known for it.

Using immunoSEQ multiplex PCR, the repertoire was profiled, and TCRdb retains in-frame clones only, with some absent. The table shows a few hundred thousand clones, with almost 80% occurring only once. The CDR3 loop spans 18 amino acids. Germline V lookup: CDR1 MDHEN, CDR2 SYDVKM. Trimming took off 9 bases at V and 3 bases at J, with 24 bases between the two ends. The clonotype originates from a human donor with chronic lymphocytic leukemia. V gene TRBV28 combines with J gene TRBJ2-6; D perhaps matches TRBD2 (5 bases). Here the sequenced sample was PBMCs, taken before ibrutinib treatment. Here the CDR3 DNA reads TGTGCCAGTGCTGAGGAATTGGGAACCGGGGATGGGGCCAACGTCCTGACTTTC. Amino acids: CASAEELGTGDGANVLTF.